This T cell receptor (beta chain) was obtained from a study of blood T cell repertoires in COVID-19. It was during active infection that Seattle patients were enrolled and then longitudinally followed. How the authors handled the data: Using reference gene primer amplification, nucleated cell counts were estimated. Clones were sequenced by immunoSEQ multiplex PCR, and TCRdb holds only the in-frame ones, with some missing. The V and J calls and clone size come from that table; D and trimming were worked out from the DNA. The table shows around 480,000 clones, with approximately 90% occurring only once. V shed 7 bases and J shed 3 bases, with 12 bases lying between them. The CDR3 length is 13 residues. Germline V gives CDR1 LNHDA, CDR2 SQIVND (reference sequence).

Sequencing was carried out using peripheral blood. The chain carries TRBV19 and TRBJ1-2; the D gene is possibly TRBD1 (6 bases). The receptor comes from a woman in her 50s with COVID-19, enrolled during active disease. CDR3 sequence (DNA): TGTGCCAGTATTGCAGGGGATTACTATGGCTACACCTTC. Protein: CASIAGDYYGYTF.